In its sample, the clone carrying this T cell receptor beta chain was seen many times. The antigen is not known. The data stem from a study of Graves' ophthalmopathy and Graves' hyperthyroidism. Overall study context: Peripheral blood was gathered at first diagnosis, ahead of any treatment whatsoever. The study's findings and limits: Both a roughly 68% sensitivity and an approximately 75% specificity characterized the model's predictions of ophthalmopathy progression.

Ages of hyperthyroidism patients ran from 18 to 65, and their diagnoses were new, under 2 months' duration. Amplified material comprised TCR beta CDR3 regions derived from RNA transcripts. After a first-round RT-PCR with HTBI primers, a second-round multiplex PCR was run. TCRdb reprocessed the multiplex PCR reads with MiXCR, giving one entry per CDR3 protein. Seen here are about 390,000 distinct CDR3 sequences, 15% to 20% observed once, and the top ten hold 2% to 2.5%. The CDR3 length is 16 residues. Trimming pared 2 bases from V and 9 bases from J, leaving 17 bases between. The sample comprised peripheral blood. This clonotype was obtained from an adult woman with stable Graves' hyperthyroidism. The chain uses TRBV12-3 or TRBV12-4 and TRBJ1-6, with TRBD1 as a possible D gene (5 bases). Here the CDR3 DNA reads TGTGCCAGCAGTTTAAGTTCCCCGCAGGGTGGTTCACCCCTCCACTTT. It is translated as CASSLSSPQGGSPLHF.